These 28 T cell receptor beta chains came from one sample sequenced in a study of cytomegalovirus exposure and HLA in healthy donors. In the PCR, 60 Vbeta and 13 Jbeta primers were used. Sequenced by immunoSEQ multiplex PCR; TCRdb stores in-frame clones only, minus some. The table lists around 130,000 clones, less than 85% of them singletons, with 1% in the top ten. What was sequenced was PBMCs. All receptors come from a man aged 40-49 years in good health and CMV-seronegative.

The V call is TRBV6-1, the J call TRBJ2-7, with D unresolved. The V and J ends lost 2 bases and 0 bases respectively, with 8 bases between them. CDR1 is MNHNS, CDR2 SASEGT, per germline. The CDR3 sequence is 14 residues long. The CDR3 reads CASSERGSSYEQYF. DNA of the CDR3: TGTGCCAGCAGTGAACGCGGCAGCTCCTACGAGCAGTACTTC.

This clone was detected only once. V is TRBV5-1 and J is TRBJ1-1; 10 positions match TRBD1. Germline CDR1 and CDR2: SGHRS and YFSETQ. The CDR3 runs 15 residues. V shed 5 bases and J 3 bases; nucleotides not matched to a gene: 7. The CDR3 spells CASRDGTGEHTEAFF. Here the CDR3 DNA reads TGCGCCAGCAGGGATGGGACAGGGGAGCACACTGAAGCTTTCTTT.

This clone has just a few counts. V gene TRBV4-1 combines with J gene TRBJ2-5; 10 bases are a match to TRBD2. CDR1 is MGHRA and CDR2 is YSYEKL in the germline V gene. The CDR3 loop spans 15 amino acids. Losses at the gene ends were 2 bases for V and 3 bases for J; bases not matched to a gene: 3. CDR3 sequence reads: CASSQLGLAKETQYF. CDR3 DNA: TGCGCCAGCAGCCAACTGGGACTAGCGAAAGAGACCCAGTACTTC.

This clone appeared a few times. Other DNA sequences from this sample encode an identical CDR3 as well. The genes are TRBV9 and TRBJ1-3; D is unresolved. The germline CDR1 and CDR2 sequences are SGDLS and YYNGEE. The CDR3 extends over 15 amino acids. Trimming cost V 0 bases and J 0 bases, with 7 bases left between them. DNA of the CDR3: TGTGCCAGCAGCGTAGATTCCCTCTCTGGAAACACCATATATTTT. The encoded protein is CASSVDSLSGNTIYF.

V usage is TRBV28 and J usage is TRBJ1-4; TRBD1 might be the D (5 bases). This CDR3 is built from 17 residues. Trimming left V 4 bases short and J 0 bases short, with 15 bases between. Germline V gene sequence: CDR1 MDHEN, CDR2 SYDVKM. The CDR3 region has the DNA TGTGCCAGCAGTTCGAGCCCGGGGGAGTCAACTAATGAAAAACTGTTTTTT. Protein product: CASSSSPGESTNEKLFF.

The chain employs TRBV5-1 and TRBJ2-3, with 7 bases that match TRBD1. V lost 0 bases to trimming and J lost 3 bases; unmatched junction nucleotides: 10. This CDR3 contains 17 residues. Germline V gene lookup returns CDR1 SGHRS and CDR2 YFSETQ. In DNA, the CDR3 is TGCGCCAGCAGCTTGGGGGCAAGGGACAGTCGAACAGATACGCAGTATTTT. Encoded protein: CASSLGARDSRTDTQYF. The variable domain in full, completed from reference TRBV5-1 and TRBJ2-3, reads KAGVTQTPRYLIKTRGQQVTLSCSPISGHRSVSWYQQTPGQGLQFLFEYFSETQRNKGNFPGRFSGRQFSNSRSEMNVSTLELGDSALYLCASSLGARDSRTDTQYFGPGTRLTVL.

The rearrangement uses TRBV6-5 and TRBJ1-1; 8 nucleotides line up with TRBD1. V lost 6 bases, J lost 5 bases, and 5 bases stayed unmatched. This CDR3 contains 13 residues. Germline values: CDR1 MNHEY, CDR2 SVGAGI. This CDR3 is CASSDRGMTEAFF. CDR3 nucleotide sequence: TGTGCCAGCAGCGACAGGGGAATGACTGAAGCTTTCTTT.

Here the CDR3 reads CASSSAGEGNTIYF. Written as DNA, the CDR3 is TGTGCCAGCAGTTCGGCAGGCGAAGGAAACACCATATATTTT. The V and J genes are TRBV28 and TRBJ1-3, with D unresolved. CDR3 size: 14 residues. The germline V gene has CDR1 MDHEN and CDR2 SYDVKM. The V gene lost 4 bases and the J gene lost 4 bases, with 11 bases spanning the gap.

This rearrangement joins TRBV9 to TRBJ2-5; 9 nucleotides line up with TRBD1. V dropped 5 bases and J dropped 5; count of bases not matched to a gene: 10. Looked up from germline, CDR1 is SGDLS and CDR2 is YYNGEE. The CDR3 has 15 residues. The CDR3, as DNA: TGTGCCAGCAGTATTGACAGGGGGGTTCGGGAGACCCAGTACTTC. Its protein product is CASSIDRGVRETQYF.

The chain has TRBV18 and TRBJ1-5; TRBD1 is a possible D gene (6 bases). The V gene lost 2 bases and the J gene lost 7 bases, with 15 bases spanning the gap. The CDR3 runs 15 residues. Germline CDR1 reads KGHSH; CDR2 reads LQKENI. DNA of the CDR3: TGTGCCAGCTCACCAAAGGTGGGGGCCGGACAGCCCCAGCATTTT. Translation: CASSPKVGAGQPQHF.

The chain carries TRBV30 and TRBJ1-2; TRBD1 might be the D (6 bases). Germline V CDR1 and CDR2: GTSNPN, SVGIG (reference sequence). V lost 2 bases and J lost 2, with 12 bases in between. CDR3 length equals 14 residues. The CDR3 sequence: CAWSPSGQNYGYTF. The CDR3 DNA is TGTGCCTGGAGTCCATCCGGACAGAACTATGGCTACACCTTC.

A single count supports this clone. For the CDR3, the DNA is TGCAGCGTTGAAGGACAGGGGTCCGGGGCCAACGTCCTGACTTTC. Protein sequence: CSVEGQGSGANVLTF. The chain couples TRBV29-1 to TRBJ2-6; 8 nucleotides match TRBD1. CDR1 and CDR2 (germline): SQVTM, ANQGSEA. Trimming took 1 base from V and 4 from J; bases not matched to a gene: 3. This CDR3 contains 15 residues.

The CDR3 region is CAGRPGLALETQYF. The CDR3 bases are TGTGCCGGGAGACCGGGACTAGCTTTGGAGACCCAGTACTTC. The gene calls are TRBV2 and TRBJ2-5; 9 bases are shared with TRBD2. The J segment lost 5 bases and the V segment lost 11 bases, leaving 12 bases of the junction unmatched. The germline V gene has CDR1 SNHLY and CDR2 FYNNEI. The CDR3 contains 14 residues.

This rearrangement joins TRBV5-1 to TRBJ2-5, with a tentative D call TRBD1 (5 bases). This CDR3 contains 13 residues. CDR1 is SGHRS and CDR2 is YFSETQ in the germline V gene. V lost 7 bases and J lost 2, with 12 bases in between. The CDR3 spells CASQRTQQETQYF. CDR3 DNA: TGCGCCAGCCAGAGGACACAACAAGAGACCCAGTACTTC.

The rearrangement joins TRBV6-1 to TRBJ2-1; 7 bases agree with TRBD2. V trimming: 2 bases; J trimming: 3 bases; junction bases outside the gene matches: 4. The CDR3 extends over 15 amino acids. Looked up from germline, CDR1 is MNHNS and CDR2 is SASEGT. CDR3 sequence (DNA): TGTGCCAGCAGTGAACTAGCGGACCTCTACAATGAGCAGTTCTTC. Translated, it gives CASSELADLYNEQFF.

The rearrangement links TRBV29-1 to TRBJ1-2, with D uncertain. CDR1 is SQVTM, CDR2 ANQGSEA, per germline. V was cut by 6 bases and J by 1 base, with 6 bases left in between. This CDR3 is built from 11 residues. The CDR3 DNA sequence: TGCAGCGTGGGAGGTAACTATGGCTACACCTTC. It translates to CSVGGNYGYTF. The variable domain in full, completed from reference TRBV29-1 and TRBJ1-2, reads SAVISQKPSRDICQRGTSLTIQCQVDSQVTMMFWYRQQPGQSLTLIATANQGSEATYESGFVIDKFPISRPNLTFSTLTVSNMSPEDSSIYLCSVGGNYGYTFGSGTRLTVV.

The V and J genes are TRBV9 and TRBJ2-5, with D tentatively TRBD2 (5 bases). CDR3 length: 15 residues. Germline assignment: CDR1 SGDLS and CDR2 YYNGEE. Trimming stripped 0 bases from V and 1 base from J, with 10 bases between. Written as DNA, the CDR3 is TGTGCCAGCAGCGTAGCTACGGGGAGCCAAGAGACCCAGTACTTC. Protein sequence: CASSVATGSQETQYF. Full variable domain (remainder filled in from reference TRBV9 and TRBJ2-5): DSGVTQTPKHLITATGQRVTLRCSPRSGDLSVYWYQQSLDQGLQFLIQYYNGEERAKGNILERFSAQQFPDLHSELNLSSLELGDSALYFCASSVATGSQETQYFGPGTRLLVL.

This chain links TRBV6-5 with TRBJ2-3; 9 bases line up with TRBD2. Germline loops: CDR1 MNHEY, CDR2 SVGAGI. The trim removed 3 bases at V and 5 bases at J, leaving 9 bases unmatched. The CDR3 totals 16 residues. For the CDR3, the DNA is TGTGCCAGCAGTTATAGGGCGGGAGGGAGAGGAGATACGCAGTATTTT. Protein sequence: CASSYRAGGRGDTQYF.

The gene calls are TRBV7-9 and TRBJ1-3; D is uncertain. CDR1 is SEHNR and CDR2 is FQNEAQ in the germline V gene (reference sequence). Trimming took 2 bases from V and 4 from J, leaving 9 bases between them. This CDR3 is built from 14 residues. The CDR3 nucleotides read TGTGCCAGCAGCTTATCCCTAACGGGAAACACCATATATTTT. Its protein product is CASSLSLTGNTIYF.

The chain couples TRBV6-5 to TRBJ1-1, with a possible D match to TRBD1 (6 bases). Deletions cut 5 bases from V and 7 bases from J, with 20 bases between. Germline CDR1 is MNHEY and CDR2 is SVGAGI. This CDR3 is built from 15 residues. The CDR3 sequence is CASSIDRPPFGEAFF. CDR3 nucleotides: TGTGCCAGCAGTATCGACAGGCCCCCCTTTGGTGAAGCTTTCTTT.

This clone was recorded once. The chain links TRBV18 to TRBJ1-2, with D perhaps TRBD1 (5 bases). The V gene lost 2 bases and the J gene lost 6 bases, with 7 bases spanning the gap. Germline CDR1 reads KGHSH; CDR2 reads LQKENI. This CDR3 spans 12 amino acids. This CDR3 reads CASSPLGDGYTF. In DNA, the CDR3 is TGTGCCAGCTCACCATTAGGGGATGGCTACACCTTC.

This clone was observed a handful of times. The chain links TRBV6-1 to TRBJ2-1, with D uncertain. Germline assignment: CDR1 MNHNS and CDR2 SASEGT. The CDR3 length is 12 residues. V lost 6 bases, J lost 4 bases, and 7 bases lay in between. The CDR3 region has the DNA TGTGCCAGCAGCGGTGTTTACAATGAGCAGTTCTTC. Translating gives CASSGVYNEQFF.

CDR3 protein: CAWSAGHQPQHF. CDR3 DNA: TGTGCCTGGAGCGCGGGGCATCAGCCCCAGCATTTT. This chain uses TRBV30 with TRBJ1-5, with D perhaps matching TRBD1 (5 bases). The CDR3 length is 12 residues. Germline assignment: CDR1 GTSNPN and CDR2 SVGIG (reference sequence). V was cut by 3 bases and J by 5 bases, with 8 bases left in between. Using reference TRBV30 and TRBJ1-5 for the parts outside the CDR3, the full variable domain is SQTIHQWPATLVQPVGSPLSLECTVEGTSNPNLYWYRQAAGRGLQLLFYSVGIGQISSEVPQNLSASRPQDRQFILSSKKLLLSDSGFYLCAWSAGHQPQHFGDGTRLSIL.

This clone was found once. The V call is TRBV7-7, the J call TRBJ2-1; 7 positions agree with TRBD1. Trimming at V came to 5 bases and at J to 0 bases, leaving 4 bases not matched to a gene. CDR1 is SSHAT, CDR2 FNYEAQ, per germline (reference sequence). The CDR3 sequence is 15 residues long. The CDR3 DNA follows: TGTGCCAGCAGCCCCGGGACAGCCTCCTACAATGAGCAGTTCTTC. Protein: CASSPGTASYNEQFF.

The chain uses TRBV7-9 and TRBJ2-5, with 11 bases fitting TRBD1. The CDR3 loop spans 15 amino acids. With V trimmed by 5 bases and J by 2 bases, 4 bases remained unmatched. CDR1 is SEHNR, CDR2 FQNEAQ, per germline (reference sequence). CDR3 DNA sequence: TGTGCCAGCAGCCCTGGGACAGGGGGACAAGAGACCCAGTACTTC. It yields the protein CASSPGTGGQETQYF.

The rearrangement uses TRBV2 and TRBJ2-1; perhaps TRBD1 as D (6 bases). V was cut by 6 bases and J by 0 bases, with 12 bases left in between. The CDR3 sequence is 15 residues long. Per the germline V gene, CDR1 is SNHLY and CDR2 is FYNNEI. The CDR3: CASRLRGSSYNEQFF. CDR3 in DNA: TGTGCCAGCAGGCTCAGGGGAAGCTCCTACAATGAGCAGTTCTTC.

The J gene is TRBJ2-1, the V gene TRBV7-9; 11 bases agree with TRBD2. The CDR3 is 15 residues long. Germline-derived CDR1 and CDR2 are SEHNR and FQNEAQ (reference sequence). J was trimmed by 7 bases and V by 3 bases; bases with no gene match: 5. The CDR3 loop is CASSFALAGANEQFF. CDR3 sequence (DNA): TGTGCCAGCAGCTTTGCACTAGCGGGAGCTAATGAGCAGTTCTTC. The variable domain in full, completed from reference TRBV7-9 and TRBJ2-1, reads DTGVSQNPRHKITKRGQNVTFRCDPISEHNRLYWYRQTLGQGPEFLTYFQNEAQLEKSRLLSDRFSAERPKGSFSTLEIQRTEQGDSAMYLCASSFALAGANEQFFGPGTRLTVL.

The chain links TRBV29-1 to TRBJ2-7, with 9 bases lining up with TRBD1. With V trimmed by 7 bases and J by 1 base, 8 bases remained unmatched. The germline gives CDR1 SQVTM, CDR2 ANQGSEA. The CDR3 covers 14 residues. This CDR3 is CSAHPGQGSYEQYF. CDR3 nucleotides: TGCAGCGCCCACCCGGGACAGGGATCCTACGAGCAGTACTTC.